This is a list of T cell receptor beta chains from one sample in a study of T cells in localized non-small cell lung cancer. Libraries were prepared by immunoSEQ multiplex PCR; TCRdb keeps only in-frame clonotypes and omits some of them. The sample consists of about 39,000 clones, 70% to 80% of them appearing once. Source: PBMCs, taken before any cancer treatment. These receptors were taken from a woman aged 35 to 75 with stage II squamous cell lung carcinoma. CDR3s include the opening cysteine and the closing phenylalanine or tryptophan. Fields, in order: V gene, D gene, J gene, clone size, CDR3 protein, CDR3 DNA. D genes are given only for firm matches. Not every row has a clone size; where given, it reads once, few, many or a size class.

v_call: TRBV5-6; d_call: TRBD2; j_call: TRBJ2-2; clone_size: -; cdr3_aa: CASSLLRGGPTPGELFF; cdr3_nt: TGTGCCAGCAGCTTGTTACGGGGGGGGCCCACCCCCGGGGAGCTGTTTTTT
v_call: TRBV2; d_call: -; j_call: TRBJ1-6; clone_size: -; cdr3_aa: CASSENRNSPLHF; cdr3_nt: TGTGCCAGCAGTGAAAACAGAAATTCACCCCTCCACTTT
v_call: TRBV7-6; d_call: TRBD1; j_call: TRBJ1-2; clone_size: -; cdr3_aa: CASSSTGTAYGYTF; cdr3_nt: TGTGCCAGCAGCTCCACCGGGACAGCTTATGGCTACACCTTC
v_call: TRBV28; d_call: -; j_call: TRBJ2-3; clone_size: -; cdr3_aa: CASSLIQQTDTQYF; cdr3_nt: TGTGCCAGCAGTTTAATCCAGCAAACAGATACGCAGTATTTT
v_call: TRBV7-2; d_call: -; j_call: TRBJ2-3; clone_size: -; cdr3_aa: CASSLVAGFTDTQYF; cdr3_nt: TGTGCCAGCAGCTTAGTTGCTGGGTTCACAGATACGCAGTATTTT
v_call: TRBV19; d_call: TRBD2; j_call: TRBJ2-1; clone_size: -; cdr3_aa: CASSIGGSVVEQFF; cdr3_nt: TGTGCCAGTAGTATAGGCGGGAGTGTGGTTGAGCAGTTCTTC
v_call: TRBV27; d_call: TRBD2; j_call: TRBJ2-7; clone_size: -; cdr3_aa: CASSVAGGLREQYF; cdr3_nt: TGTGCCAGCAGCGTAGCGGGAGGCTTAAGGGAGCAGTACTTC
v_call: TRBV7-2; d_call: -; j_call: TRBJ1-3; clone_size: -; cdr3_aa: CASSTTPGNTIYF; cdr3_nt: TGTGCCAGCAGCACCACTCCTGGAAACACCATATATTTT
v_call: TRBV15; d_call: TRBD2; j_call: TRBJ2-1; clone_size: -; cdr3_aa: CATSRGGTSGKDRNEQFF; cdr3_nt: TGTGCCACCAGCAGAGGGGGGACTAGCGGGAAGGATCGGAATGAGCAGTTCTTC
v_call: TRBV6-5; d_call: -; j_call: TRBJ1-1; clone_size: -; cdr3_aa: CASSRLGGDTEAFF; cdr3_nt: TGTGCCAGCAGCCGGTTGGGAGGCGACACTGAAGCTTTCTTT
v_call: TRBV7-2; d_call: TRBD2; j_call: TRBJ2-1; clone_size: -; cdr3_aa: CASRAAGSSYNEQFF; cdr3_nt: TGTGCCAGCAGAGCAGCGGGGAGCTCCTACAATGAGCAGTTCTTC
v_call: TRBV7-6; d_call: -; j_call: TRBJ1-3; clone_size: -; cdr3_aa: CASSLGQGFGNTIYF; cdr3_nt: TGTGCCAGCAGCTTAGGACAAGGGTTCGGAAACACCATATATTTT
v_call: TRBV7-9; d_call: TRBD1; j_call: TRBJ1-1; clone_size: once; cdr3_aa: CASSLPGTGDDTEAFF; cdr3_nt: TGTGCCAGCAGCCTCCCCGGGACAGGAGACGACACTGAAGCTTTCTTT
v_call: TRBV27; d_call: -; j_call: TRBJ1-6; clone_size: -; cdr3_aa: CASSSVWGPGGNSPLHF; cdr3_nt: TGTGCCAGCAGTTCCGTTTGGGGGCCCGGGGGTAATTCACCCCTCCACTTT
v_call: TRBV19; d_call: TRBD1; j_call: TRBJ1-1; clone_size: -; cdr3_aa: CASCRTGMNTEAFF; cdr3_nt: TGTGCCAGTTGCCGGACAGGGATGAACACTGAAGCTTTCTTT
v_call: TRBV11-2; d_call: TRBD1; j_call: TRBJ2-1; clone_size: -; cdr3_aa: CASSYPDRGLNEQFF; cdr3_nt: TGTGCCAGCAGCTACCCGGACAGGGGGCTGAATGAGCAGTTCTTC
v_call: TRBV4-1; d_call: TRBD2; j_call: TRBJ2-1; clone_size: -; cdr3_aa: CASSQDVSASGSRAYNEQFF; cdr3_nt: TGCGCCAGCAGCCAAGACGTGTCGGCTAGCGGGAGTCGGGCCTACAATGAGCAGTTCTTC
v_call: TRBV5-1; d_call: -; j_call: TRBJ1-4; clone_size: -; cdr3_aa: CASSLGAAGNEKLFF; cdr3_nt: TGCGCCAGCAGCTTGGGGGCAGCCGGAAATGAAAAACTGTTTTTT
v_call: TRBV7-9; d_call: TRBD1; j_call: TRBJ1-6; clone_size: -; cdr3_aa: CASSGQTGTGNSPLHF; cdr3_nt: TGTGCCAGCAGCGGACAAACCGGGACAGGGAATTCACCCCTCCACTTT
v_call: TRBV5-1; d_call: TRBD2; j_call: TRBJ2-7; clone_size: -; cdr3_aa: CASSLSPTSGSAGEQYF; cdr3_nt: TGCGCCAGCAGCTTGTCCCCCACTAGCGGGTCCGCGGGGGAGCAGTACTTC
v_call: TRBV5-1; d_call: -; j_call: TRBJ2-5; clone_size: once; cdr3_aa: CASSLAVPSETQYF; cdr3_nt: TGCGCCAGCAGCTTGGCGGTCCCGTCGGAGACCCAGTACTTC
v_call: TRBV27; d_call: -; j_call: TRBJ2-7; clone_size: -; cdr3_aa: CASSPYAGAYEQYF; cdr3_nt: TGTGCCAGCAGTCCCTACGCCGGCGCCTACGAGCAGTACTTC
v_call: TRBV25-1; d_call: -; j_call: TRBJ2-1; clone_size: -; cdr3_aa: CASRGPGRAYEQFF; cdr3_nt: TGTGCCAGCCGAGGGCCTGGACGGGCATATGAGCAGTTCTTC
v_call: TRBV19; d_call: -; j_call: TRBJ1-6; clone_size: few; cdr3_aa: CASSKWRDHNSPLHF; cdr3_nt: TGTGCCAGTAGTAAGTGGCGGGATCATAATTCACCCCTCCACTTT
v_call: TRBV2; d_call: -; j_call: TRBJ1-1; clone_size: once; cdr3_aa: CASSSWGNTEAFF; cdr3_nt: TGTGCCAGCAGTTCATGGGGGAACACTGAAGCTTTCTTT
v_call: TRBV11-2; d_call: -; j_call: TRBJ1-2; clone_size: -; cdr3_aa: CASSPRTADGYTF; cdr3_nt: TGTGCCAGCAGCCCACGGACGGCGGATGGCTACACCTTC
v_call: TRBV4-1; d_call: -; j_call: TRBJ1-5; clone_size: many; cdr3_aa: CASSTEKGQPQHF; cdr3_nt: TGCGCCAGCAGCACAGAGAAGGGTCAGCCCCAGCATTTT
v_call: TRBV7-9; d_call: -; j_call: TRBJ2-7; clone_size: -; cdr3_aa: CASSPGTDYEQYF; cdr3_nt: TGTGCCAGCAGCCCAGGGACGGACTACGAGCAGTACTTC
v_call: TRBV6-1; d_call: -; j_call: TRBJ1-3; clone_size: few; cdr3_aa: CASRLSGNTIYF; cdr3_nt: TGTGCCAGCCGGCTCTCTGGAAACACCATATATTTT
v_call: TRBV18; d_call: -; j_call: TRBJ2-3; clone_size: -; cdr3_aa: CASSSPEGRITDTQYF; cdr3_nt: TGTGCCAGCTCATCACCGGAGGGGAGGATCACAGATACGCAGTATTTT
v_call: TRBV9; d_call: TRBD1; j_call: TRBJ2-1; clone_size: -; cdr3_aa: CASSAAGTVYNEQFF; cdr3_nt: TGTGCCAGCAGCGCGGCCGGGACAGTCTACAATGAGCAGTTCTTC
v_call: TRBV4-2; d_call: -; j_call: TRBJ2-2; clone_size: -; cdr3_aa: CASSQRTTGVTGELFF; cdr3_nt: TGTGCCAGCAGCCAACGCACCACCGGGGTCACCGGGGAGCTGTTTTTT
v_call: TRBV4-3; d_call: TRBD1; j_call: TRBJ1-1; clone_size: -; cdr3_aa: CASSSGTAMNTEAFF; cdr3_nt: TGCGCCAGCAGCTCCGGGACAGCTATGAACACTGAAGCTTTCTTT
v_call: TRBV11-2; d_call: -; j_call: TRBJ1-1; clone_size: -; cdr3_aa: CASSLDMKGREAFF; cdr3_nt: TGTGCCAGCAGCTTAGATATGAAGGGAAGGGAAGCTTTCTTT
v_call: TRBV2; d_call: TRBD1; j_call: TRBJ2-3; clone_size: -; cdr3_aa: CASSEWTGYGTDTQYF; cdr3_nt: TGTGCCAGCAGCGAATGGACAGGGTACGGCACAGATACGCAGTATTTT